This TCR beta chain originates from a study of CD8 T cells in ankylosing spondylitis. Study conclusions and caveats: Within peripheral blood, clones linked to disease were CD8+ and relatively rare. A motif of 8 or 9 highly homologous TCR beta variants was seen as apparently characteristic of ankylosing spondylitis blood.

This clonotype was recorded at least ten times. The antigen remains unidentified. TCRdb reprocessed the 5' RACE reads via MiXCR and lists one record per CDR3 protein. The table lists about 140,000 distinct CDR3 sequences, roughly 7.7% of them singletons. Germline-derived CDR1 and CDR2 are ENHRY and SYGVKD. The CDR3 loop spans 13 amino acids. J lost 1 base, V lost 10 bases, and 5 bases had no gene match. V gene TRBV10-3 combines with J gene TRBJ1-1; 8 bases map to TRBD1. The sample consisted of synovial fluid, either unsorted or a sorted T cell fraction (not recorded which). This TCR derives from a male donor with ankylosing spondylitis. The CDR3 here is CANRQGTNTEAFF. CDR3 sequence (DNA): TGTGCCAACCGACAGGGGACGAACACTGAAGCTTTCTTT.